This is a list of T cell receptor beta chains from one sample in a study of shared clonotypes between healthy human individuals. Clones were sequenced by immunoSEQ multiplex PCR, and TCRdb holds only the in-frame ones, with some missing. The sample records 2,500,000 or so clones, approximately 93% being singletons. The sample taken for sequencing was naive CD4+ T cells from PBMCs. The origin of the receptors is a man aged 18 to 30 in good health. Some clones in this sample may be carry-over from other donors' samples. Each CDR3 is given with its conserved first and last residue. A D gene is named only where the DNA matches it firmly. Part of the rows lack a size; the others show once, few, many or a class for expanded clones.

clone_size: once
d_call: NA
j_call: TRBJ2-3
v_call: TRBV4-1
cdr3_nt: TGCGCCAGCAGCCAAGCCGCAACAGGGTTGGGCACAGATACGCAGTATTTT
cdr3_aa: CASSQAATGLGTDTQYF

clone_size: NA
d_call: TRBD1
j_call: TRBJ2-5
v_call: TRBV9
cdr3_nt: TGTGCCAGCAGCGCCGGACAGGGACTGGTAGGAGAGACCCAGTACTTC
cdr3_aa: CASSAGQGLVGETQYF

clone_size: NA
d_call: TRBD1
j_call: TRBJ2-3
v_call: TRBV30
cdr3_nt: TGTGCCTGGAGTGTGGGACAGGGCGGCGCAGATACGCAGTATTTT
cdr3_aa: CAWSVGQGGADTQYF

clone_size: NA
d_call: TRBD2
j_call: TRBJ2-1
v_call: TRBV10-2
cdr3_nt: TGCGCCAGCAGTGAGTCGGGTAGCGGGAATGAGCAGTTCTTC
cdr3_aa: CASSESGSGNEQFF

clone_size: once
d_call: NA
j_call: TRBJ2-1
v_call: TRBV28
cdr3_nt: TGTGCCAGCATTGCAGGCTCCTACAATGAGCAGTTCTTC
cdr3_aa: CASIAGSYNEQFF

clone_size: NA
d_call: NA
j_call: TRBJ2-7
v_call: TRBV5-1
cdr3_nt: TGCGCCAGCAGCTTGGCCCCGGCAGACTCCTCCTACGAGCAGTACTTC
cdr3_aa: CASSLAPADSSYEQYF

clone_size: once
d_call: NA
j_call: TRBJ2-1
v_call: TRBV6-1
cdr3_nt: TGTGCCAGCAACCGACTAGGAACCTACAATGAGCAGTTCTTC
cdr3_aa: CASNRLGTYNEQFF

clone_size: NA
d_call: TRBD1
j_call: TRBJ2-7
v_call: TRBV29-1
cdr3_nt: TGCAGCGGAGGACAGGGGGCTTCCTACGAGCAGTACTTC
cdr3_aa: CSGGQGASYEQYF

clone_size: NA
d_call: TRBD2
j_call: TRBJ2-5
v_call: TRBV27
cdr3_nt: TGTGCCAGCAGTTTCTCACCGGGAGGAGAGACCCAGTACTTC
cdr3_aa: CASSFSPGGETQYF

clone_size: NA
d_call: TRBD2
j_call: TRBJ2-5
v_call: TRBV6-5
cdr3_nt: TGTGCCAGCAGTTATCTCCGGGCTAGCGGGAGGGAGACCCAGTACTTC
cdr3_aa: CASSYLRASGRETQYF

clone_size: NA
d_call: NA
j_call: TRBJ1-2
v_call: TRBV28
cdr3_nt: TGTGCCAGCAGTTTATCCCCAGGGATTCCTGGCTACACCTTC
cdr3_aa: CASSLSPGIPGYTF

clone_size: NA
d_call: NA
j_call: TRBJ1-2
v_call: TRBV28
cdr3_nt: TGTGCCAGCAGGGAGGAAGGAGTGTGGGGCTACACCTTC
cdr3_aa: CASREEGVWGYTF

clone_size: NA
d_call: TRBD2
j_call: TRBJ2-1
v_call: TRBV2
cdr3_nt: TGTGCCAGCAGGGGGACTAGCGGGGGTTACAATGAGCAGTTCTTC
cdr3_aa: CASRGTSGGYNEQFF

clone_size: NA
d_call: NA
j_call: TRBJ2-7
v_call: TRBV5-4
cdr3_nt: TGTGCCAGCAGCCGCTACGTCGCCAGCGGGCCCCCCTACGAGCAGTACTTC
cdr3_aa: CASSRYVASGPPYEQYF

clone_size: NA
d_call: NA
j_call: TRBJ2-3
v_call: TRBV4-3
cdr3_nt: TGCGCCAGCAGCTCTCTTCCGGGGGAGTGGACAGATACGCAGTATTTT
cdr3_aa: CASSSLPGEWTDTQYF

clone_size: NA
d_call: NA
j_call: TRBJ1-2
v_call: TRBV10-1
cdr3_nt: TGCGCCAGCAGAAGAGGGTTGGGGGCCCACTATGGCTACACCTTC
cdr3_aa: CASRRGLGAHYGYTF

clone_size: NA
d_call: TRBD2
j_call: TRBJ2-7
v_call: TRBV4-3
cdr3_nt: TGCGCCAGCAGCCGCGAGCCCCCGGGACTAGCGGATTACGAGCAGTACTTC
cdr3_aa: CASSREPPGLADYEQYF

clone_size: NA
d_call: NA
j_call: TRBJ2-3
v_call: TRBV27
cdr3_nt: TGTGCCAGCAGCCGACAAGCAGATACGCAGTATTTT
cdr3_aa: CASSRQADTQYF

clone_size: NA
d_call: TRBD1
j_call: TRBJ2-2
v_call: TRBV5-1
cdr3_nt: TGCGCCAGCAGCGCTGGGACAGGGAACACCGGGGAGCTGTTTTTT
cdr3_aa: CASSAGTGNTGELFF

clone_size: NA
d_call: NA
j_call: TRBJ1-2
v_call: TRBV5-1
cdr3_nt: TGCGCCAGCAAATCGGCAGATACTAACTATGGCTACACCTTC
cdr3_aa: CASKSADTNYGYTF

clone_size: NA
d_call: NA
j_call: TRBJ2-3
v_call: TRBV5-1
cdr3_nt: TGCGCCAGCAGCTCCTATAGAACAGATACGCAGTATTTT
cdr3_aa: CASSSYRTDTQYF

clone_size: NA
d_call: TRBD1
j_call: TRBJ1-5
v_call: TRBV5-8
cdr3_nt: TGTGCCAGCAGCTCGGACAGGGGTGTGAGCAATCAGCCCCAGCATTTT
cdr3_aa: CASSSDRGVSNQPQHF

clone_size: NA
d_call: TRBD1
j_call: TRBJ1-2
v_call: TRBV7-2
cdr3_nt: TGTGCCAGCAGCCGGGACAGCATCTATGGCTACACCTTC
cdr3_aa: CASSRDSIYGYTF

clone_size: NA
d_call: TRBD2
j_call: TRBJ2-2
v_call: TRBV6-6
cdr3_nt: TGTGCCAGCAGTTTGGGACTAGCGACCGGGGAGCTGTTTTTT
cdr3_aa: CASSLGLATGELFF

clone_size: NA
d_call: NA
j_call: TRBJ1-2
v_call: TRBV6-6
cdr3_nt: TGTGCCAGCAGTCCCCAGATGGTGTTTAACTATGGCTACACCTTC
cdr3_aa: CASSPQMVFNYGYTF

clone_size: NA
d_call: TRBD1
j_call: TRBJ2-2
v_call: TRBV19
cdr3_nt: TGTGCCAGTAGTGTGGGACAGGGGATCACCGGGGAGCTGTTTTTT
cdr3_aa: CASSVGQGITGELFF

clone_size: once
d_call: TRBD1
j_call: TRBJ2-2
v_call: TRBV5-4
cdr3_nt: TGTGCCAGCAGCTTGGGACAGGGCAGCACCGGGGAGCTGTTTTTT
cdr3_aa: CASSLGQGSTGELFF

clone_size: once
d_call: NA
j_call: TRBJ1-3
v_call: TRBV19
cdr3_nt: TGTGCCAGTAGTGCAACAGGCGACGGAAACACCATATATTTT
cdr3_aa: CASSATGDGNTIYF

clone_size: NA
d_call: NA
j_call: TRBJ2-2
v_call: TRBV5-8
cdr3_nt: TGTGCCAGCAGCTTGCAGGGAAAGAACACCGGGGAGCTGTTTTTT
cdr3_aa: CASSLQGKNTGELFF

clone_size: NA
d_call: NA
j_call: TRBJ2-1
v_call: TRBV5-1
cdr3_nt: TGCGCCAGCAGCTTGGAAGCCGGCCACAATGAGCAGTTCTTC
cdr3_aa: CASSLEAGHNEQFF

clone_size: NA
d_call: NA
j_call: TRBJ1-4
v_call: TRBV9
cdr3_nt: TGTGCCAGCAGCGTAGGGGCCCTGGCTGCTAATGAAAAACTGTTTTTT
cdr3_aa: CASSVGALAANEKLFF

clone_size: NA
d_call: NA
j_call: TRBJ1-5
v_call: TRBV19
cdr3_nt: TGTGCCAGTATCACTGACTTAGAGAGCAATCAGCCCCAGCATTTT
cdr3_aa: CASITDLESNQPQHF

clone_size: NA
d_call: NA
j_call: TRBJ1-2
v_call: TRBV9
cdr3_nt: TGTGCCAGCAGCGTATGGGGGGCTGGTGGCTACACCTTC
cdr3_aa: CASSVWGAGGYTF

clone_size: NA
d_call: NA
j_call: TRBJ2-7
v_call: TRBV6-1
cdr3_nt: TGTGCCAGCAGTGAATTGGCCATGACCTCCTACGAGCAGTACTTC
cdr3_aa: CASSELAMTSYEQYF

clone_size: NA
d_call: NA
j_call: TRBJ2-1
v_call: TRBV30
cdr3_nt: TGTGCCTGGAGTAAAGGCGGGGTCAATGAGCAGTTCTTC
cdr3_aa: CAWSKGGVNEQFF

clone_size: once
d_call: TRBD1
j_call: TRBJ1-3
v_call: TRBV11-1
cdr3_nt: TGTGCCAGCAGACATGGACAGGGGGCGCAAGGAAACACCATATATTTT
cdr3_aa: CASRHGQGAQGNTIYF

clone_size: NA
d_call: TRBD2
j_call: TRBJ2-5
v_call: TRBV9
cdr3_nt: TGTGCCAGCAGCGGAGGACTAGCGGGAGCGGTCGGGACCCAGTACTTC
cdr3_aa: CASSGGLAGAVGTQYF

clone_size: NA
d_call: NA
j_call: TRBJ1-4
v_call: TRBV5-4
cdr3_nt: TGTGCCAGCAGCTTGGGAAGTCTAGGGCCCAATGAAAAACTGTTTTTT
cdr3_aa: CASSLGSLGPNEKLFF

clone_size: NA
d_call: NA
j_call: TRBJ2-2
v_call: TRBV30
cdr3_nt: TGTGCCTGGAGGCCCCTAGGGGCGGGTCCATGGGCCGGGGAGCTGTTTTTT
cdr3_aa: CAWRPLGAGPWAGELFF

clone_size: NA
d_call: NA
j_call: TRBJ2-3
v_call: TRBV5-6
cdr3_nt: TGTGCCAGCAGCTTGGTAACTGCTCCAGATACGCAGTATTTT
cdr3_aa: CASSLVTAPDTQYF

clone_size: few
d_call: NA
j_call: TRBJ2-1
v_call: TRBV5-1
cdr3_nt: TGCGCCAGCAGCTCCCTACGATCCAGCTCCTACAATGAGCAGTTCTTC
cdr3_aa: CASSSLRSSSYNEQFF

clone_size: NA
d_call: NA
j_call: TRBJ2-5
v_call: TRBV10-3
cdr3_nt: TGTGCCACCTCGAGACAGACACAAGAGACCCAGTACTTC
cdr3_aa: CATSRQTQETQYF

clone_size: NA
d_call: NA
j_call: TRBJ1-3
v_call: TRBV9
cdr3_nt: TGTGCCAGCAGCGTACAGGGCGCTGGAAACACCATATATTTT
cdr3_aa: CASSVQGAGNTIYF

clone_size: once
d_call: TRBD1
j_call: TRBJ1-2
v_call: TRBV6-6
cdr3_nt: TGTGCCAGCAGGACTCCTAGACAGGGTGGCTATGGCTACACCTTC
cdr3_aa: CASRTPRQGGYGYTF

clone_size: NA
d_call: TRBD2
j_call: TRBJ2-2
v_call: TRBV2
cdr3_nt: TGTGCCAGCACCGCGACTAGCGGGAGGGCTAACACCGGGGAGCTGTTTTTT
cdr3_aa: CASTATSGRANTGELFF

clone_size: NA
d_call: NA
j_call: TRBJ1-1
v_call: TRBV20-1
cdr3_nt: TGCAGCGCCACAGGGCGGACTGAAGCTTTCTTT
cdr3_aa: CSATGRTEAFF

clone_size: NA
d_call: NA
j_call: TRBJ2-7
v_call: TRBV18
cdr3_nt: TGTGCCAGCTCCACCGGACGCCACTCCTACGAGCAGTACTTC
cdr3_aa: CASSTGRHSYEQYF

clone_size: NA
d_call: NA
j_call: TRBJ1-1
v_call: TRBV7-6
cdr3_nt: TGTGCCAGCAGCTTAGCGAGGGGCTCTTACCGTTCCACTGAAGCTTTCTTT
cdr3_aa: CASSLARGSYRSTEAFF

clone_size: NA
d_call: NA
j_call: TRBJ2-5
v_call: TRBV5-1
cdr3_nt: TGCGCCAGCCGGACTACCCCCCAAGAGACCCAGTACTTC
cdr3_aa: CASRTTPQETQYF

clone_size: NA
d_call: TRBD1
j_call: TRBJ2-5
v_call: TRBV7-9
cdr3_nt: TGTGCCAGCAGCCCGTCTCGACAGGGTTCGGAGACCCAGTACTTC
cdr3_aa: CASSPSRQGSETQYF

clone_size: NA
d_call: NA
j_call: TRBJ2-1
v_call: TRBV7-9
cdr3_nt: TGTGCCAGCAGCTTACAGCGGATATCCTACAATGAGCAGTTCTTC
cdr3_aa: CASSLQRISYNEQFF

clone_size: NA
d_call: TRBD1
j_call: TRBJ1-5
v_call: TRBV6-6
cdr3_nt: TGTGCCAGCAGGGACAGGGGCGATAGCAATCAGCCCCAGCATTTT
cdr3_aa: CASRDRGDSNQPQHF

clone_size: NA
d_call: NA
j_call: TRBJ1-1
v_call: TRBV7-3
cdr3_nt: TGTGCCAGCAGCCCCTCGGAGAGTCTTAACACTGAAGCTTTCTTT
cdr3_aa: CASSPSESLNTEAFF

clone_size: NA
d_call: TRBD2
j_call: TRBJ2-3
v_call: TRBV7-3
cdr3_nt: TGTGCCAGCAGCTTAGGACTAGCGGGAGGGGGTACGCAGTATTTT
cdr3_aa: CASSLGLAGGGTQYF

clone_size: NA
d_call: NA
j_call: TRBJ2-5
v_call: TRBV5-1
cdr3_nt: TGCGCCCTATCGACGGCGGACACCCCAATGACCCAGTACTTC
cdr3_aa: CALSTADTPMTQYF

clone_size: NA
d_call: NA
j_call: TRBJ1-3
v_call: TRBV28
cdr3_nt: TGTGCCAGCACTATCCCCGACGGAGAAAACACCATATATTTT
cdr3_aa: CASTIPDGENTIYF